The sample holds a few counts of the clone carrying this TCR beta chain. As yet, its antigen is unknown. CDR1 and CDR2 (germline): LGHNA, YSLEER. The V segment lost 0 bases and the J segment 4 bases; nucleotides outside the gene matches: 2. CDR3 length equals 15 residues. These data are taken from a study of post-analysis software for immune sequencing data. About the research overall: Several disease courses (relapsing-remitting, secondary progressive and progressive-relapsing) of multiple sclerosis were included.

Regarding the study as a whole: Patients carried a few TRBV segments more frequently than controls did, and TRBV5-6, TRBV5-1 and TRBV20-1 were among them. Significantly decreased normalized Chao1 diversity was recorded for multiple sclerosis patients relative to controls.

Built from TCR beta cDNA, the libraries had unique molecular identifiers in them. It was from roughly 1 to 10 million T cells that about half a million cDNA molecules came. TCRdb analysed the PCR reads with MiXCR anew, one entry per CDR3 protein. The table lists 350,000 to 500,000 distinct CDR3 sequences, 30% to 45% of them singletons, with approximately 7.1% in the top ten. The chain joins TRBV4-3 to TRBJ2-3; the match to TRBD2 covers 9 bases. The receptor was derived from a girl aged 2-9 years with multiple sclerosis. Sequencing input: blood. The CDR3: CASSQDRLAADTQYF. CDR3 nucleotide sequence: TGCGCCAGCAGCCAAGATAGACTAGCGGCAGATACGCAGTATTTT.